This paragraph covers one T cell receptor (beta chain) sequence. Its antigen is as yet unknown. The sample belongs to a study of T cell repertoires in cytomegalovirus infection. Turning to the study itself: Recently described HLA-C-restricted plus well-studied HLA-B-restricted CMV epitopes were used.

The study, taken as a whole, reports: Dominating the ex vivo response were TCR beta clonotypes that were CMV-specific and HLA-C-restricted.

TCRdb passed the reads through MiXCR, listing each CDR3 protein once. The repertoire holds a few hundred thousand distinct CDR3 sequences, with 30% to 40% as singletons. The CDR3 is 16 amino acids. Germline CDR1 and CDR2: SGHTA and FQGTGA. The trim removed 2 bases at V and 5 bases at J, leaving 6 bases unmatched. The TCR sequence derives from a human donor in good health (CMV status not recorded). Some clones in this sample may be carry-over from other donors' samples. The chain combines TRBV7-3 with TRBJ2-5, with 12 bases that match TRBD2. Source: cultured PBMCs, taken from culture after CMV antigen stimulation. In nucleotides, the CDR3 is TGTGCCAGCAGCTTAGGCCCTAGCGGGAGGGGTGAGACCCAGTACTTC. Translated: CASSLGPSGRGETQYF. Filled out from reference TRBV7-3 and TRBJ2-5, the complete variable domain reads GAGVSQTPSNKVTEKGKYVELRCDPISGHTALYWYRQSLGQGPEFLIYFQGTGAADDSGLPNDRFFAVRPEGSVSTLKIQRTERGDSAVYLCASSLGPSGRGETQYFGPGTRLLVL.